This T cell receptor (beta chain) is drawn from a study of blood T cell repertoires in COVID-19. Study overall: Some COVID-19 samples were acute and others convalescent; all came from the United States, Italy and Spain.

The CDR3 consists of 13 residues. From germline, CDR1 is ENHRY and CDR2 SYGVKD. Trimming took 8 bases from V and 3 from J; bases not matched to a gene: 3. As handled by the study authors: Reference gene primers were amplified, and this amplification served to estimate nucleated cell counts. Sequenced by immunoSEQ multiplex PCR; TCRdb stores in-frame clones only, minus some. The DNA gave D and trimming, while V, J and clone size come from that table. The table includes approximately 210,000 clones, 84% detected once. The chain has TRBV10-3 and TRBJ2-3, with 9 nucleotides matching TRBD2. This clonotype originated in a woman in her seventies with active or convalescent COVID-19. Sequenced input: peripheral blood. The CDR3 here is CAIATSGTDTQYF. The CDR3 region has the DNA TGTGCCATCGCGACTAGCGGAACAGATACGCAGTATTTT.